This T cell receptor beta chain is from a study of cytomegalovirus exposure and HLA in healthy donors. For the study at large: Counted in an early data release were some 81 million unique TCRs from HLA-typed donors.

The CDR3 runs to 13 residues. V shed 5 bases, J shed 7 bases, and the junction held 5 bases outside the gene matches. Germline V gene data show CDR1 as MNHEY and CDR2 as SMNVEV (reference sequence). Regarding the study as a whole: A cluster of highly shared sequence variants was likely a sequencing artifact. With DRB1 most and HLA-C fewest, TCR association rates differed between HLA loci in a later analysis.

As regards this clone: Its antigen remains unidentified.

Use of 60 Vbeta and 13 Jbeta primers characterized the PCR. Produced via immunoSEQ multiplex PCR; TCRdb's table is partial and in-frame only. This sample has 100,000 or so clones, with around four fifths found just once. This rearrangement joins TRBV27 to TRBJ2-7; 10 bases match TRBD2. The receptor comes from a young man in good health and CMV-seropositive. The specimen was PBMCs. The CDR3 nucleotides are TGTGCCAGCAGTAGGACTAGCGGTCGGGAGCAGTACTTC. It codes for CASSRTSGREQYF.